The rows below give T cell receptor beta chains drawn from one sample of a study of shared clonotypes between healthy human individuals. The assay was immunoSEQ multiplex PCR, and TCRdb's table has in-frame clones only and misses some. In the table there are approximately 120,000 clones, over 65% of which are singletons. The material sequenced was memory CD8+ T cells sorted from blood. These receptors came from a woman aged 25 to 39 in good health. CDR3s include the opening cysteine and the closing phenylalanine or tryptophan. The D gene is left open where the match is weak. The size of a clone is reported for some rows only, either as once, few or many, or as a class for expanded clones.

DNA: TGTGCCAGCAGCCATAGTGGGGCCGGGGAGCTGTTTTTT
CDR3: CASSHSGAGELFF
size: -
J: TRBJ2-2
V: TRBV4-2
D: -

DNA: TGTGCCAGCAGTAGGCCGGGGTCTGTGGGTCCTGGAAACACCATATATTTT
CDR3: CASSRPGSVGPGNTIYF
size: -
J: TRBJ1-3
V: TRBV11-2
D: -

DNA: TGTGCCAGCAGTGAGAGGGGGTCGCAAAAAGCTTTCTTT
CDR3: CASSERGSQKAFF
size: -
J: TRBJ1-1
V: TRBV2
D: -

DNA: TGTGCCAGCAGGCCTAAGGGACGGACAAGGGGTGGCTACACCTTC
CDR3: CASRPKGRTRGGYTF
size: many
J: TRBJ1-2
V: TRBV27
D: -

DNA: TGCGCCACCCAACTAGCGGGAGGGGCAGATACGCAGTATTTT
CDR3: CATQLAGGADTQYF
size: -
J: TRBJ2-3
V: TRBV10-2
D: TRBD2

DNA: TGTGCCAGCAGTCAAAAAGGATTCTATGGCTACACCTTC
CDR3: CASSQKGFYGYTF
size: once
J: TRBJ1-2
V: TRBV6-5
D: -

DNA: TGTGCCAGCAGCCAACCCTTCCCTGCTGCGGGAGAAGGGAAAGATACGCAGTATTTT
CDR3: CASSQPFPAAGEGKDTQYF
size: -
J: TRBJ2-3
V: TRBV11-2
D: TRBD2

DNA: TGTGCCATCAGTGTTAGCGGGAGGTCCCAAGAGACCCAGTACTTC
CDR3: CAISVSGRSQETQYF
size: few
J: TRBJ2-5
V: TRBV10-3
D: TRBD2

DNA: TGTGCCAGCAGCCAAGAGAGAGTGGGAGAGACCCAGTACTTC
CDR3: CASSQERVGETQYF
size: -
J: TRBJ2-5
V: TRBV4-2
D: -

DNA: TGTGCCAGCAGCCGATCTCTCTACGAGCAGTACTTC
CDR3: CASSRSLYEQYF
size: -
J: TRBJ2-7
V: TRBV14
D: -

DNA: TGTGCCAGCAGCTTAACGGCGGATAGCTCCTACAATGAGCAGTTCTTC
CDR3: CASSLTADSSYNEQFF
size: -
J: TRBJ2-1
V: TRBV7-3
D: -

DNA: TGTGCCAGCAGTCCCGGGACCATTAATTCACCCCTCCACTTT
CDR3: CASSPGTINSPLHF
size: -
J: TRBJ1-6
V: TRBV28
D: -

DNA: TGTGCCACCAGCAGTAAGACAAGGGCTAACTATGGCTACACCTTC
CDR3: CATSSKTRANYGYTF
size: -
J: TRBJ1-2
V: TRBV15
D: -

DNA: TGTGCCACCAGCAGAGATCCGGGGGCTGGGGCCAACGTCCTGACTTTC
CDR3: CATSRDPGAGANVLTF
size: once
J: TRBJ2-6
V: TRBV15
D: -

DNA: TGTGCCAGCAGTTTATTGGGGGCCGGGGAGCTGTTTTTT
CDR3: CASSLLGAGELFF
size: -
J: TRBJ2-2
V: TRBV27
D: -

DNA: TGTGCCAGCCCTGCGCAGCCCCAGCATTTT
CDR3: CASPAQPQHF
size: -
J: TRBJ1-5
V: TRBV27
D: -

DNA: TGTGCCAGCAGCTTAGTACTAGCGGGCACAGATACGCAGTATTTT
CDR3: CASSLVLAGTDTQYF
size: few
J: TRBJ2-3
V: TRBV7-9
D: TRBD2

DNA: TGCGCCAGCAGCCCTAGCGGAAGGTGGACAGATACGCAGTATTTT
CDR3: CASSPSGRWTDTQYF
size: few
J: TRBJ2-3
V: TRBV5-1
D: TRBD2

DNA: TGTGCCATATCGCGGGGGGACAGTTCGGACTATGGCTACACCTTC
CDR3: CAISRGDSSDYGYTF
size: -
J: TRBJ1-2
V: TRBV12-5
D: TRBD1

DNA: TGTGCCAGCAGCGAACGAGCGGGAGGGAGCACAGATACGCAGTATTTT
CDR3: CASSERAGGSTDTQYF
size: -
J: TRBJ2-3
V: TRBV9
D: TRBD2

DNA: TGTGCCAGCAGCCTAACTAGCGTGGAGCAGTTCTTC
CDR3: CASSLTSVEQFF
size: once
J: TRBJ2-1
V: TRBV13
D: TRBD2

DNA: TGCGCCAGCAGCCTCCGGGGACTAGCGGGGGCCCGAGAGACCCAGTACTTC
CDR3: CASSLRGLAGARETQYF
size: few
J: TRBJ2-5
V: TRBV4-1
D: TRBD2

DNA: TGTGCCAGCAGTTTATCGTTGAAGGGGGCCGGGGAGCTGTTTTTT
CDR3: CASSLSLKGAGELFF
size: -
J: TRBJ2-2
V: TRBV27
D: -

DNA: TGCAGCGTTGGGCCTAGCTACAACACAGATACGCAGTATTTT
CDR3: CSVGPSYNTDTQYF
size: many
J: TRBJ2-3
V: TRBV29-1
D: -

DNA: TGTGCCAGCAGTCCCCGGCCCTCCTACAATGAGCAGTTCTTC
CDR3: CASSPRPSYNEQFF
size: -
J: TRBJ2-1
V: TRBV27
D: -

DNA: TGCGCCAGCAGCCCGCGGTGGACAGATAGCAATCAGCCCCAGCATTTT
CDR3: CASSPRWTDSNQPQHF
size: -
J: TRBJ1-5
V: TRBV4-1
D: -

DNA: TGCGCCAGCAGCAAGGGACAGGGGTTGCCGGGACTAGCCTACGAGCAGTACTTC
CDR3: CASSKGQGLPGLAYEQYF
size: -
J: TRBJ2-7
V: TRBV5-1
D: TRBD1

DNA: TGTGCCAGCAGCCCCTCTTGGGGCACTGAAGCTTTCTTT
CDR3: CASSPSWGTEAFF
size: -
J: TRBJ1-1
V: TRBV9
D: -

DNA: TGTGCCAGCAGTCACTTCCTAGAAAAAAATGAGCAGTTCTTC
CDR3: CASSHFLEKNEQFF
size: few
J: TRBJ2-1
V: TRBV6-1
D: -

DNA: TGTGCCAGCAGGCCCGTTAGCGGGGGAAACTCTGGGGCCAACGTCCTGACTTTC
CDR3: CASRPVSGGNSGANVLTF
size: few
J: TRBJ2-6
V: TRBV2
D: TRBD2

DNA: TGTGCCAGCAGTTTACAGGGCGGGAACTTGGTTCTGGGGCAGTTCTTC
CDR3: CASSLQGGNLVLGQFF
size: -
J: TRBJ2-1
V: TRBV27
D: -

DNA: TGCGCCAGCAGCCGAGACGGCACCGTTAGCACAGATACGCAGTATTTT
CDR3: CASSRDGTVSTDTQYF
size: -
J: TRBJ2-3
V: TRBV4-1
D: -

DNA: TGTGCCAGCAGCTATCAACTAGCCTACGAGCAGTACTTC
CDR3: CASSYQLAYEQYF
size: -
J: TRBJ2-7
V: TRBV7-8
D: -

DNA: TGTGCCAGCAGCCAGAGTAGGAGGGCCTACTACAATGAGCAGTTCTTC
CDR3: CASSQSRRAYYNEQFF
size: -
J: TRBJ2-1
V: TRBV14
D: -

DNA: TGTGCCAGCAGTGAAGGGCAGGACCCTTACGAGCAGTACTTC
CDR3: CASSEGQDPYEQYF
size: -
J: TRBJ2-7
V: TRBV6-1
D: -

DNA: TGTGCCAGCAGTGGGCACGACAGGGAACATCCCAATGAGCAGTTCTTC
CDR3: CASSGHDREHPNEQFF
size: -
J: TRBJ2-1
V: TRBV25-1
D: TRBD1

DNA: TGTGCCAGCAGTACAGGGGCCGGAGATACGCAGTATTTT
CDR3: CASSTGAGDTQYF
size: -
J: TRBJ2-3
V: TRBV6-4
D: TRBD1

DNA: TGTGCCAGTAGTTACGGACGCGGTTACAAGGAAGCGGGATTCACAGATACGCAGTATTTT
CDR3: CASSYGRGYKEAGFTDTQYF
size: -
J: TRBJ2-3
V: TRBV19
D: TRBD2

DNA: TGTGCCAGTAGTATTCAACACAATCAGCCCCAGCATTTT
CDR3: CASSIQHNQPQHF
size: -
J: TRBJ1-5
V: TRBV19
D: -

DNA: TGTGCCAGCAGCGCCCGAATCGCGAACACCGGGGAGCTGTTTTTT
CDR3: CASSARIANTGELFF
size: -
J: TRBJ2-2
V: TRBV7-8
D: -

DNA: TGTGCCAGCGGCAGGTTGTACTACTACGAGCAGTACTTC
CDR3: CASGRLYYYEQYF
size: -
J: TRBJ2-7
V: TRBV7-9
D: -

DNA: TGTGCCACCACGGGACCGACTAATACTGAAGCTTTCTTT
CDR3: CATTGPTNTEAFF
size: -
J: TRBJ1-1
V: TRBV6-7
D: -

DNA: TGTGCCACCAGCAGGGACAGGGAGTCGGGGGCCAACGTCCTGACTTTC
CDR3: CATSRDRESGANVLTF
size: -
J: TRBJ2-6
V: TRBV15
D: TRBD1

DNA: TGTGCCAGCAGCTTGGCTCTCCGGGGCACTGAAGCTTTCTTT
CDR3: CASSLALRGTEAFF
size: few
J: TRBJ1-1
V: TRBV5-6
D: -

DNA: TGTGCCAGCAGTGTGACAGGGGCGGGCCTCGGGACCCAGTACTTC
CDR3: CASSVTGAGLGTQYF
size: -
J: TRBJ2-5
V: TRBV28
D: TRBD1

DNA: TGTGCCAGCAGTCCATTGACGAATGAGCAGTTCTTC
CDR3: CASSPLTNEQFF
size: -
J: TRBJ2-1
V: TRBV28
D: -